This T cell receptor (beta chain) was captured by sequencing in a study of cytomegalovirus exposure and HLA in healthy donors (dated by TCRdb to about 2017). Context from the whole study: According to an earlier analysis of a few hundred of the donors, 150 million to 200 million T cells yielded approximately 120 million unique TCR beta sequences and approximately 300 Gb of sequence data. The genetic ancestry cluster associated with self-reported Caucasian donors included 81% of the roughly 400 genotyped donors. Several DR-DQ haplotypes were treated as single units for association and clustering because of strong linkage in the cohort. Donor age, sex, ethnicity and CMV serostatus were collected together with the repertoire data. Every discovery cohort repertoire had been produced on one sequencing platform. Using immunosequencing, the study profiled T cell repertoires from fewer than 850 subjects and related those repertoires to cytomegalovirus serostatus. Typing coverage varied by locus: roughly 629-640 donors for A, B, C, DRB1 and DQB1; more than 500 for DQA1; some 610 for DPA1; approximately 470 for DPB1. To predict cytomegalovirus infection status, the study combined high-throughput TCR immunosequencing, statistical association of individual TCRs with disease status, and machine learning. Along with the approximately 650-subject first cohort, a separate validation cohort of around 110 different subjects was used. An earlier analysis of approximately 580 of the donors used high-throughput TCR beta sequencing to judge whether each TCR beta V gene segment behaved as functional or pseudogenic. The study was designed to test whether signatures of past pathogen exposure could be identified by cataloging public T cell receptors. Among 300 to 450 genotyped donors of the cohort, an average of approximately 230,000 unique TCR beta nucleotide sequences were sequenced per donor, roughly 20% of them non-productive. In the later analysis, no new phenotypic data were used to find candidate immune exposures; instead, reliance was placed on TCR beta sequences and their occurrence across donors. In a later analysis, previously published TCR beta repertoires from 666 donors were re-analyzed and high-resolution HLA genotyping was added so that TCR occurrence patterns could be studied. Class I and class II HLA loci were covered by the typing at four-digit resolution. Genome-wide SNP genotypes for about 60% of the roughly 700 donors were used in a later genetic analysis, which treated that subset as a discovery cohort. An early release covering approximately 600 HLA-typed donors comprised about 300 gigabases of sequencing data and around 86 million unique TCR sequences.

Regarding this clone: The antigen it binds to is not known.

What the study reported, not specific to this receptor: A later genetic analysis associated a missense DCLRE1C variant with V-gene and J-gene trimming of TCR beta chains, and an independent cohort replicated the association. A further reported finding was that TCR beta sequences accurately predicted the HLA-A and HLA-B alleles for most subjects in the first cohort. Over 15 rarely observed V segments, including chromosome 9 orphons, were excluded from the earlier analysis of 550 to 700 of the donors because counts were too low. Linkage disequilibrium might explain the correlated functional status among segregating V segments, but an unknown experimental factor could not be ruled out. Roughly uniform sequencing depth across donors was assumed in presence/absence analyses, although this assumption may not hold. According to a later genetic analysis, donors in an Asian-associated ancestry cluster had fewer N-insertions in productive TCRs than the roughly 700-donor mean. HLA typing was unavailable for some donors at each locus, so association tests used only the typed subset. According to a later analysis, most CMV-associated TCR beta chains appeared to be HLA-restricted, and the HLA associations seemed to be driven largely by CMV exposure. A cluster of highly shared sequence variants was judged likely to be a technical artifact of the sequencing pipeline. In vitro tests confirmed that three of the cytomegalovirus-associated TCR beta chains recognize cytomegalovirus antigens. In both the original and validation cohorts, the classifier was reported to diagnose cytomegalovirus status with high specificity and sensitivity. A total of about 180 TCR beta chains were listed by the study as associated with cytomegalovirus. Broadly in line with IMGT annotations, most TCR beta V segments showed up in productive rearrangements about 87% or about 30% of the time in an earlier analysis of several hundred of the donors. This cohort had only TCR beta chains sequenced, and the lack of alpha or paired-chain data limited which features could be detected. At a false discovery rate of 0.05, a later analysis linked fewer than 20,000 TCR beta sequences to specific HLA alleles. A later analysis found that TCR association rates varied across HLA loci, with DRB1 alleles showing the most associated TCRs and HLA-C alleles the fewest. When HLA alleles, especially DR and DQ, strongly co-occurred, TCR associations were difficult to assign to individual alleles. Most TCR sequences were seen in very few donors, while some public TCRs were found in many individuals. For the cohort, immune exposure information was limited to CMV serostatus. Some IMGT-functional V segments, including TRBV6-2 and TRBV6-3, could not be distinguished by the 87-base-pair reads and were therefore excluded. It was suggested by the authors that the approach could potentially be generalized to other disease states and immunological phenotypes. In a later analysis, HLA-associated TCR beta chains were found to be more clonally expanded and to have lower generation probabilities than equally common non-associated chains. A later analysis reported that several top co-occurrence clusters appeared linked to parvovirus B19, influenza, CMV and Epstein-Barr virus.

The method behind the library was the immunoSEQ multiplex PCR assay. For the multiplex PCR, a mixture combining 60 forward primers for TCR Vbeta segments and 13 reverse primers for TCR Jbeta segments was used. The CDR3 region of rearranged TCR beta genes was amplified from genomic DNA with a multiplex PCR assay. On the Illumina HiSeq System, the amplified TCR beta libraries were sequenced as 87-base-pair reads. In the source study's methods: In a later analysis, approximately 74 million unique TCR beta chains were counted across the roughly 610 repertoires, and around 10 million of these chains were shared by at least two donors. To remove PCR and sequencing errors, raw reads were error-corrected and collapsed into unique sequences using a nearest-neighbor algorithm that merged closely related sequences. V, D and J gene segments were assigned by aligning CDR3 sequences to IMGT reference sequences. For a sequence to be retained, a match of at least six nucleotides was required to both a V gene segment and a J gene segment. Rearrangements were called productive when the CDR3 lacked stop codons and stayed in frame with V and J; all others were non-productive. CDR3 was defined according to IMGT convention as the region running from the second conserved V-encoded cysteine to the conserved J-encoded phenylalanine. The earlier analysis of about 570 of the donors excluded any sequence lacking an unambiguous match to a single V gene segment. In an earlier analysis of approximately 500 of the donors, a V segment was called functional when productive rearrangements were above 56.7%, and segregating when the standard deviation between donors exceeded 5%. A statistical classification framework was built to diagnose cytomegalovirus status from the catalog of TCR beta chain sequences. A later analysis assigned V and J genes by comparing TCR nucleotide sequences with IMGT/GENE-DB human TR gene sequences. In a later analysis, CDR3 sequences and most-parsimonious VDJ recombination scenarios were assigned using the TCRdist pipeline. In a later analysis, every TCR beta chain was defined by the combination of its CDR3 amino acid sequence and its V-gene family, and reads without a unique V-gene family were dropped. In a later analysis, fewer than 650 highly shared, low-generation-probability nucleotide sequences were removed to address suspected cross-contamination and a sequencing artifact. In a later analysis, a clonal expansion index was calculated for each public chain from normalized within-repertoire ranks of inferred template counts. A later analysis computed generation probabilities with a VDJ recombination model fitted to out-of-frame rearrangements, and checked the results against IGoR. A later analysis scored TCR-TCR, TCR-HLA and TCR-CMV co-occurrence with hypergeometric tests, applying a repertoire-size bias correction to TCR pairs. In a later analysis, false discovery rates were estimated by permuting HLA or CMV assignments 20 times. In a later analysis, co-occurring TCRs were grouped using DBSCAN, and TCRdist sequence similarity was added for clustering within HLA-allele-positive subsets. Co-occurrence clustering excluded repertoires with fewer than 30,000 or more than 120,000 public chains, plus five with anomalous nucleotide sharing. The clones in this table, taken by TCRdb from immuneACCESS, are in-frame only. Not every clone is retained; where verified, under half of the shortfall comes from an unresolved V gene, and the cause of the rest is unknown. The V and J calls and clone size are taken from that table; D and trimming were inferred from the DNA. The sample's records list approximately 46,000 clones. More than 8% of the sample is taken by the ten largest.

Ends trimmed: V by 4 bases, J by 3 bases; bases unmatched to a gene: 3. From its cysteine to its phenylalanine, the CDR3 spans 14 amino acids. Only CDR3 DNA remains: 42 bases, in frame from the first base. In the germline V gene, CDR1 corresponds to SGHRS and CDR2 to YFSETQ. The cohort comprised fewer than 750 healthy bone marrow donors. At the time of sampling, all cohort members were nominally healthy, though unrecorded immune exposures were likely present. The donor tested CMV seronegative and was one of the 352 seronegative cohort members. A peripheral blood sample was provided by each donor, and peripheral blood mononuclear cells were used for TCR beta sequencing. Genomic DNA was extracted from the blood cell samples with the Qiagen DNeasy Blood Extraction Kit.

Recombination connected TRBV5-1 to TRBJ2-7; 11 bases in the junction line up with TRBD2. This receptor was identified in a male donor in good health and CMV-seronegative. The sample taken for sequencing was PBMCs. CDR3 loop: CASSTGLADYEQYF. DNA sequence: TGCGCCAGCAGCACGGGACTAGCGGACTACGAGCAGTACTTC.